The 31 T cell receptor beta chains given below trace back to one sample, sequenced in a study of blood T cell repertoires in COVID-19. TCRdb keeps only in-frame clones here, not all; method: immunoSEQ multiplex PCR. In the table there are about 84,000 clones, 83% of which are singletons. The sequenced material came from peripheral blood. All receptors come from an elderly man with active or convalescent COVID-19.

This chain links TRBV19 with TRBJ1-1; no clear D. Germline assignment: CDR1 LNHDA and CDR2 SQIVND (reference sequence). The CDR3 has 13 residues. Deletions cut 3 bases from V and 1 base from J, with 6 bases between. CDR3 nucleotides: TGTGCCAGTAGTATGAGTAGGAACACTGAAGCTTTCTTT. As protein: CASSMSRNTEAFF. The variable domain in full, completed from reference TRBV19 and TRBJ1-1, reads DGGITQSPKYLFRKEGQNVTLSCEQNLNHDAMYWYRQDPGQGLRLIYYSQIVNDFQKGDIAEGYSVSREKKESFPLTVTSAQKNPTAFYLCASSMSRNTEAFFGQGTRLTVV.

A few counts support this clone. The V call is TRBV5-1, the J call TRBJ1-4; 10 bases fit TRBD1. CDR1 SGHRS and CDR2 YFSETQ come from the germline V gene. The CDR3 consists of 16 residues. Unmatched junction bases numbered 4, after V lost 0 bases and J lost 5 bases. For the CDR3, the DNA is TGCGCCAGCAGCTTGGGTCCGGGACAGGGGAATGAAAAACTGTTTTTT. It specifies CASSLGPGQGNEKLFF.

This clone was observed once. V usage is TRBV29-1 and J usage is TRBJ2-1; D is unresolved. V lost 4 bases and J lost 7, with 8 bases in between. Germline V lookup: CDR1 SQVTM, CDR2 ANQGSEA. The length of the CDR3 is 11 residues. This CDR3 is CSVGYENEQFF. For the CDR3, the DNA is TGCAGCGTTGGGTACGAGAATGAGCAGTTCTTC.

This clone was seen a single time. V gene TRBV5-1 combines with J gene TRBJ2-7, with 7 bases matching TRBD2. V shed 5 bases, J shed 3 bases, and the junction held 8 bases outside the gene matches. There are 14 residues in the CDR3. Germline V CDR1 and CDR2: SGHRS, YFSETQ. This CDR3 reads CASRSPASGYEQYF. The CDR3 coding sequence is TGCGCCAGCAGGTCGCCCGCTAGCGGCTACGAGCAGTACTTC. The whole variable domain, remainder taken from reference TRBV5-1 and TRBJ2-7, is KAGVTQTPRYLIKTRGQQVTLSCSPISGHRSVSWYQQTPGQGLQFLFEYFSETQRNKGNFPGRFSGRQFSNSRSEMNVSTLELGDSALYLCASRSPASGYEQYFGPGTRLTVT.

The chain recombines TRBV7-2 with TRBJ2-5, with D perhaps matching TRBD2 (5 bases). This CDR3 comprises 13 residues. Trimming shortened V by 1 base and J by 5 bases, and 8 bases separated the two germline ends. Germline CDR1 reads SGHTA; CDR2 reads FQGNSA. CDR3 region: CASSLEGGETQYF. The CDR3 region has the DNA TGTGCCAGCAGCTTAGAAGGCGGGGAGACCCAGTACTTC.

The chain recombines TRBV12-5 with TRBJ1-1; tentatively, D is TRBD1 (6 bases). The germline CDR1 and CDR2 sequences are LGHNT and FRNRAP. The CDR3 loop spans 13 amino acids. The V end lost 6 bases, the J end lost 9 bases, and 17 bases lay between the germline ends. The CDR3 DNA follows: TGTGCTAGTGGCGATTCCGGGACAAACAAAGCTTTCTTT. This translates into CASGDSGTNKAFF. Using reference TRBV12-5 and TRBJ1-1 for the parts outside the CDR3, the full variable domain is DARVTQTPRHKVTEMGQEVTMRCQPILGHNTVFWYRQTMMQGLELLAYFRNRAPLDDSGMPKDRFSAEMPDATLATLKIQPSEPRDSAVYFCASGDSGTNKAFFGQGTRLTVV.

This chain uses TRBV12-3 or TRBV12-4 with TRBJ1-1, with D possibly matching TRBD1 (6 bases). Trimming removed 6 bases from V and 2 bases from J, with 10 bases in between. This CDR3 has 13 residues. The chain's CDR3 is CASSRGSNTEAFF. CDR3 nucleotides: TGTGCCAGCAGCAGGGGTAGTAACACTGAAGCTTTCTTT.

This chain uses TRBV6-1 with TRBJ2-3; D may be TRBD2 (5 bases). Germline V CDR1 and CDR2: MNHNS, SASEGT. V dropped 10 bases and J dropped 3 bases, with 11 bases sitting between them. The CDR3 has 12 residues. CDR3: CATLEGTDTQYF. For the CDR3, the DNA is TGTGCCACCCTTGAGGGAACAGATACGCAGTATTTT.

V and J are TRBV6-5 and TRBJ1-1; TRBD1 is a possible D gene (6 bases). V dropped 4 bases and J dropped 2 bases, with 11 bases sitting between them. This CDR3 spans 14 amino acids. The V gene's germline CDR1 is MNHEY and CDR2 SVGAGI. In DNA form, the CDR3 reads TGTGCCAGCAGTTCGACAGGCCTAAACACTGAAGCTTTCTTT. Translating gives CASSSTGLNTEAFF.

The rearrangement uses TRBV3-1 (or the pseudogene TRBV3-2) and TRBJ2-7; 11 nucleotides match TRBD2. The CDR3 is 16 amino acids. V trimming: 2 bases; J trimming: 3 bases; junction bases outside the gene matches: 6. Germline CDR1 reads LGHDT; CDR2 reads YNNKEL (reference sequence). The CDR3 protein is CASSQFTGTSGYEQYF. DNA of the CDR3: TGTGCCAGCAGCCAATTTACCGGGACTAGCGGCTACGAGCAGTACTTC.

V and J are TRBV28 and TRBJ1-1; tentative D call: TRBD1 (5 bases). CDR1 is MDHEN, CDR2 SYDVKM, per germline. V lost 3 bases to trimming and J lost 2 bases, with 13 bases between them. The CDR3 covers 15 residues. Here the CDR3 reads CASSFAGPPNTEAFF. For the CDR3, the DNA is TGTGCCAGCAGTTTCGCAGGGCCCCCAAACACTGAAGCTTTCTTT.

CDR3 region: CASSSNLNTGELFF. DNA for the CDR3: TGTGCCAGTAGTAGTAACTTGAACACCGGGGAGCTGTTTTTT. The chain has TRBV19 and TRBJ2-2; no firm D call. Trimming left V 4 bases short and J 1 base short, with 7 bases between. The germline gives CDR1 LNHDA, CDR2 SQIVND (reference sequence). CDR3 length: 14 residues. The complete variable domain, with remaining parts taken from reference TRBV19 and TRBJ2-2, reads DGGITQSPKYLFRKEGQNVTLSCEQNLNHDAMYWYRQDPGQGLRLIYYSQIVNDFQKGDIAEGYSVSREKKESFPLTVTSAQKNPTAFYLCASSSNLNTGELFFGEGSRLTVL.

Only one count was recorded for this clone. V and J are TRBV4-2 and TRBJ1-1; D call uncertain. CDR3 length: 15 residues. Deletions cut 0 bases from V and 2 bases from J, with 10 bases between. Germline assignment: CDR1 LGHNA and CDR2 YNFKEQ. CDR3 nucleotides: TGTGCCAGCAGCCAAGATTTCGGTTCCAACACTGAAGCTTTCTTT. Its translation is CASSQDFGSNTEAFF.

This rearrangement joins TRBV28 to TRBJ2-2; possible D gene TRBD1, 6 bases. Germline V CDR1 and CDR2: MDHEN, SYDVKM. This CDR3 has 15 amino acids. Trimming removed 6 bases at V and 5 bases at J, with 16 bases between. The CDR3 bases are TGTGCCAGCAGCTACGGACAGATTGGGACCGGGGAGCTGTTTTTT. Translating gives CASSYGQIGTGELFF.

This sequence joins TRBV4-1 and TRBJ2-2; D perhaps matches TRBD2 (6 bases). This CDR3 comprises 14 residues. Trimming took off 7 bases at V and 6 bases at J, with 15 bases between the two ends. Germline V gene lookup returns CDR1 MGHRA and CDR2 YSYEKL. The DNA of the CDR3 is TGCGCCAGCAAAACCTGGGGGGACGCCGGGGAGCTGTTTTTT. Translating gives CASKTWGDAGELFF.

V and J are TRBV11-2 and TRBJ1-2; D uncertain. This CDR3 is built from 13 residues. The V end was cut by 3 bases, the J end by 4 bases, with 9 bases between. Germline V gene lookup returns CDR1 SGHAT and CDR2 FQNNGV. The CDR3 is CASSFPGPYGYTF. CDR3 DNA sequence: TGTGCCAGCAGCTTCCCGGGTCCCTATGGCTACACCTTC.

The V gene is TRBV21-1, the J gene TRBJ1-6. TRBV21-1 is listed as a pseudogene. The CDR3 is 18 amino acids. This chain's CDR3 is CASILLVPPCFDNSPLHF. Written as DNA, the CDR3 is TGTGCCAGCATCCTATTAGTACCCCCCTGTTTTGATAATTCACCCCTCCACTTT.

This chain joins TRBV18 and TRBJ2-7, with 7 nucleotides matching TRBD1. The CDR3 extends over 15 amino acids. V was clipped by 6 bases and J by 0 bases; unmatched bases: 8. The V gene's germline CDR1 is KGHSH and CDR2 LQKENI. The CDR3 nucleotides read TGTGCCAGCTCCCCGTCCGGGACAGACTCCTACGAGCAGTACTTC. This gives the protein CASSPSGTDSYEQYF.

The chain combines TRBV14 with TRBJ1-4; 7 nucleotides line up with TRBD1. The CDR3 contains 14 residues. J gave up 4 bases and V 3 bases, and 2 bases lay outside the gene matches. Per the germline V gene, CDR1 is SGHDN and CDR2 is FVKESK. As DNA, the CDR3 is TGTGCCAGCAGCCAGGACAGGATTAATGAAAAACTGTTTTTT. Protein sequence: CASSQDRINEKLFF.

In this sample, this clone turned up a few times. This chain links TRBV19 with TRBJ1-6; perhaps TRBD1 as D (5 bases). V was pared by 3 bases and J by 6 bases, with 9 bases between. CDR3 length equals 14 residues. Germline loops: CDR1 LNHDA, CDR2 SQIVND (reference sequence). CDR3 loop: CASSIAGINSPLHF. In nucleotides, the CDR3 is TGTGCCAGTAGTATCGCAGGGATTAATTCACCCCTCCACTTT.

The V and J genes are TRBV30 and TRBJ2-3, with TRBD2 matching over 7 bases. Germline V gene sequence: CDR1 GTSNPN, CDR2 SVGIG (reference sequence). J gave up 3 bases and V 2 bases, and 5 bases lay outside the gene matches. The CDR3 has 14 residues. CDR3 loop: CAWSPGGSTDTQYF. In DNA, the CDR3 is TGTGCCTGGAGTCCTGGCGGGAGTACAGATACGCAGTATTTT.

The chain carries TRBV9 and TRBJ1-5, with D perhaps matching TRBD1 (5 bases). Trimming removed 2 bases from V and 7 bases from J, with 13 bases in between. CDR1 SGDLS and CDR2 YYNGEE come from the germline V gene. The CDR3 loop spans 14 amino acids. CDR3: CASSVGGEEQPQHF. The CDR3 DNA sequence: TGTGCCAGCAGCGTGGGAGGGGAGGAACAGCCCCAGCATTTT.

This chain links TRBV7-3 with TRBJ1-1, with TRBD1 as a possible D gene (5 bases). The V gene's germline CDR1 is SGHTA and CDR2 FQGTGA. The CDR3 has 13 amino acids. Trimming pared 1 base from V and 5 bases from J, leaving 8 bases between. The CDR3 DNA follows: TGTGCCAGCAGCTTAATGGGGGGGACTGAAGCTTTCTTT. As protein: CASSLMGGTEAFF. The whole variable domain, remainder taken from reference TRBV7-3 and TRBJ1-1, is GAGVSQTPSNKVTEKGKYVELRCDPISGHTALYWYRQSLGQGPEFLIYFQGTGAADDSGLPNDRFFAVRPEGSVSTLKIQRTERGDSAVYLCASSLMGGTEAFFGQGTRLTVV.

This rearrangement joins TRBV4-1 to TRBJ2-3; 7 bases match TRBD2. The J segment lost 5 bases and the V segment lost 5 bases, leaving 16 bases of the junction unmatched. This CDR3 is built from 17 residues. Germline CDR1 and CDR2: MGHRA and YSYEKL. The DNA of the CDR3 is TGCGCCAGCAGCTACAACCCAGTTGCGGGGGATAAAGATACGCAGTATTTT. Translation: CASSYNPVAGDKDTQYF.

The chain joins TRBV7-5 to TRBJ2-1; the DNA was not used to check the table's D call, TRBD2. TRBV7-5 is recorded as a pseudogene. The CDR3 runs to 16 residues. CDR3 in DNA: TGTGCAAGACCCCCCGGGACTAGCGGATCCTACAATGAGCAGTTCTTC. Translation: CARPPGTSGSYNEQFF.

V usage is TRBV19 and J usage is TRBJ1-5, with a possible D match to TRBD1 (5 bases). The CDR3 consists of 14 residues. V lost 10 bases, J lost 7 bases, and 20 bases lay in between. Germline loops: CDR1 LNHDA, CDR2 SQIVND (reference sequence). CDR3 bases: TGTGCCACCAACGGTGGGGCGCGAGAGCAGCCCCAGCATTTT. Its protein product is CATNGGAREQPQHF.

Here the CDR3 reads CASSISAEANYGYTF. CDR3 bases: TGTGCCAGTAGTATAAGTGCTGAGGCTAACTATGGCTACACCTTC. The chain links TRBV19 to TRBJ1-2; D is uncertain. CDR3 length equals 15 residues. Trimming left V 2 bases short and J 0 bases short, with 10 bases between. The V gene's germline CDR1 is LNHDA and CDR2 SQIVND (reference sequence). The variable domain in full, completed from reference TRBV19 and TRBJ1-2, reads DGGITQSPKYLFRKEGQNVTLSCEQNLNHDAMYWYRQDPGQGLRLIYYSQIVNDFQKGDIAEGYSVSREKKESFPLTVTSAQKNPTAFYLCASSISAEANYGYTFGSGTRLTVV.

The rearrangement links TRBV5-4 to TRBJ2-5; tentatively, D is TRBD1 (5 bases). CDR1 SGHNT and CDR2 YYREEE come from the germline V gene (reference sequence). The CDR3 spans 16 residues. Trimming left V 3 bases short and J 5 bases short, with 20 bases between. DNA of the CDR3: TGTGCCAGCAGCTCGCGTACCTCCCCCAGGGTGGAGACCCAGTACTTC. Amino acids: CASSSRTSPRVETQYF.

A few counts support this clone. The chain carries TRBV7-9 and TRBJ1-2, with 7 bases identical to TRBD1. The V gene's germline CDR1 is SEHNR and CDR2 FQNEAQ (reference sequence). The CDR3 runs to 15 residues. Trimming removed 0 bases from V and 5 bases from J; junction bases left unmatched: 6. This chain's CDR3 is CASSLAGGTDYGYTF. The CDR3 coding sequence is TGTGCCAGCAGCTTAGCTGGGGGGACAGATTATGGCTACACCTTC.

V and J are TRBV23-1 and TRBJ1-2; 9 nucleotides match TRBD1. TRBV23-1 is an ORF, and what it does is uncertain. V gave up 2 bases and J gave up 7 bases; unmatched junction bases: 17. This CDR3 comprises 18 residues. The CDR3 sequence is CASSQRTKTGGFLGGYTF. The CDR3 DNA follows: TGCGCCAGCAGTCAACGCACGAAGACAGGGGGTTTTTTGGGTGGCTACACCTTC.

V is TRBV10-3 and J is TRBJ1-6; 7 nucleotides match TRBD1. The V segment lost 4 bases and the J segment 7 bases; nucleotides outside the gene matches: 4. This CDR3 has 14 residues. Per the germline V gene, CDR1 is ENHRY and CDR2 is SYGVKD. The CDR3 protein is CAISGQGKNSPLHF. In nucleotides, the CDR3 is TGTGCCATCAGTGGACAGGGCAAGAATTCACCCCTCCACTTT.